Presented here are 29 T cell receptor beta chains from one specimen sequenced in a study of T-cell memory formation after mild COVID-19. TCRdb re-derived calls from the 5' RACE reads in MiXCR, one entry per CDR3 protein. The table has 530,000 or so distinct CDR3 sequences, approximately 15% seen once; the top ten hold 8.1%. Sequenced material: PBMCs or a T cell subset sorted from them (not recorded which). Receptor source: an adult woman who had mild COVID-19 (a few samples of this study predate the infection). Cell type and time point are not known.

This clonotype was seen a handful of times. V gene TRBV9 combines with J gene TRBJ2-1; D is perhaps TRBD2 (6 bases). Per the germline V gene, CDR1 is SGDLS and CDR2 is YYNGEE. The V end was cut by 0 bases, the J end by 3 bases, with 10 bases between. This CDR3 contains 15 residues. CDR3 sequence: CASSVGSGVYNEQFF. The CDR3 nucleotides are TGTGCCAGCAGCGTAGGTAGCGGAGTCTACAATGAGCAGTTCTTC. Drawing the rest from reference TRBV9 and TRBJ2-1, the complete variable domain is DSGVTQTPKHLITATGQRVTLRCSPRSGDLSVYWYQQSLDQGLQFLIQYYNGEERAKGNILERFSAQQFPDLHSELNLSSLELGDSALYFCASSVGSGVYNEQFFGPGTRLTVL.

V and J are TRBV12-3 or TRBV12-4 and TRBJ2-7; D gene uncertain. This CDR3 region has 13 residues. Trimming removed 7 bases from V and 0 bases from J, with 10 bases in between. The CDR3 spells CASKSRSSYEQYF. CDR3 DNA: TGTGCCAGCAAGTCCAGGAGCTCCTACGAGCAGTACTTC.

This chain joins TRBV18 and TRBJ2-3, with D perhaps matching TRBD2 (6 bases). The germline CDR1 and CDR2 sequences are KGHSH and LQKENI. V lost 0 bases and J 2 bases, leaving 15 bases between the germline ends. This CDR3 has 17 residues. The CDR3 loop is CASSPPGLVPNTDTQYF. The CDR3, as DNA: TGTGCCAGCTCACCACCGGGACTGGTTCCGAACACAGATACGCAGTATTTT. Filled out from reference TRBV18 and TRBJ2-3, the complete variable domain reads NAGVMQNPRHLVRRRGQEARLRCSPMKGHSHVYWYRQLPEEGLKFMVYLQKENIIDESGMPKERFSAEFPKEGPSILRIQQVVRGDSAAYFCASSPPGLVPNTDTQYFGPGTRLTVL.

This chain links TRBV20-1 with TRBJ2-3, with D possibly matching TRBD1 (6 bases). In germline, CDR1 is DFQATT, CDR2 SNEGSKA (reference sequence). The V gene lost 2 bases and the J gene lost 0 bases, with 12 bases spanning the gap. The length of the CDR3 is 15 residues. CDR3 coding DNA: TGCAGTGCTAGATCAGGGGCAGCTAGCACAGATACGCAGTATTTT. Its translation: CSARSGAASTDTQYF.

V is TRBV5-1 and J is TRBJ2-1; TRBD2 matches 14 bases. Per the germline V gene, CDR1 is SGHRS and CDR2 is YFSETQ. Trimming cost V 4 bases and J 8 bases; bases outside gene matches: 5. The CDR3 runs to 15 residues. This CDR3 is CASSIMGLAGDEQFF. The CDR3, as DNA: TGCGCCAGCAGCATAATGGGACTAGCGGGAGATGAGCAGTTCTTC. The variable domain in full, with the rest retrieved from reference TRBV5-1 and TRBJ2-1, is KAGVTQTPRYLIKTRGQQVTLSCSPISGHRSVSWYQQTPGQGLQFLFEYFSETQRNKGNFPGRFSGRQFSNSRSEMNVSTLELGDSALYLCASSIMGLAGDEQFFGPGTRLTVL.

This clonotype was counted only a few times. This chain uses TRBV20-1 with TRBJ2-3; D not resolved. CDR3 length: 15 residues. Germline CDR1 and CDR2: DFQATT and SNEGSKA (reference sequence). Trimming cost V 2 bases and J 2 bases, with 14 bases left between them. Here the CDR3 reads CSARISGVTTDTQYF. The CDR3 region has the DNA TGCAGTGCTAGAATCTCGGGCGTTACCACAGATACGCAGTATTTT.

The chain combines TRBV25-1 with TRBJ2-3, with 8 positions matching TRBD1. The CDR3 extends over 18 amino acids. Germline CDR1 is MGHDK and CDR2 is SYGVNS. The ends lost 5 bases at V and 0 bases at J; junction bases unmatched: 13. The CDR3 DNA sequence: TGTGCCAGCAGTAAGAGTGTGCGGACAGGGTTGAGCACAGATACGCAGTATTTT. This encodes CASSKSVRTGLSTDTQYF.

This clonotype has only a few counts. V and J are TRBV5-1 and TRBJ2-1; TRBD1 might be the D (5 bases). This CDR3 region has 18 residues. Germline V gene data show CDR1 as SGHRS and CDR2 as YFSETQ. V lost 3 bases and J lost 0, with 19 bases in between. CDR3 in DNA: TGCGCCAGCAGCTCCCATCGCCCTACAGGACCCTCCTACAATGAGCAGTTCTTC. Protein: CASSSHRPTGPSYNEQFF.

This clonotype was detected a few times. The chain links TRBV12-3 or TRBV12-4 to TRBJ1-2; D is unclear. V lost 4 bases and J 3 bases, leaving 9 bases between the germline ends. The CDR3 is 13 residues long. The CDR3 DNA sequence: TGTGCCAGCAGTTGGGTGAGGCACTATGGCTACACCTTC. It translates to CASSWVRHYGYTF.

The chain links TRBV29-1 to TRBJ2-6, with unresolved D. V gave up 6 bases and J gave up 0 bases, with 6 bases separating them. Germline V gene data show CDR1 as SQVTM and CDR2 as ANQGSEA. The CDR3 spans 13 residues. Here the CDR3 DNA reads TGCAGCGTGTGTCCCTCTGGGGCCAACGTCCTGACTTTC. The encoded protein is CSVCPSGANVLTF.

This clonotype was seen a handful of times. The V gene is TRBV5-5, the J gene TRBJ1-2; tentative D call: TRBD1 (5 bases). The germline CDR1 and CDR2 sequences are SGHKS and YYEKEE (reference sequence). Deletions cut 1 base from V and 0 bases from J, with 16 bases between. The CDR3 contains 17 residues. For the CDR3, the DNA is TGTGCCAGCAGCTTGTCCCTAAGACAGAACTCTAACTATGGCTACACCTTC. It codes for CASSLSLRQNSNYGYTF. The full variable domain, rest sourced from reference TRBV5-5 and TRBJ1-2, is DAGVTQSPTHLIKTRGQQVTLRCSPISGHKSVSWYQQVLGQGPQFIFQYYEKEERGRGNFPDRFSARQFPNYSSELNVNALLLGDSALYLCASSLSLRQNSNYGYTFGSGTRLTVV.

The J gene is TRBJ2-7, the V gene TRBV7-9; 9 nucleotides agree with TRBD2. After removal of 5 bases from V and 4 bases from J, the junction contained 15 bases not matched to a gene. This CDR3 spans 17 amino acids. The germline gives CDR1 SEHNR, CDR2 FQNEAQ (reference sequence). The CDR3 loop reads CASSEGTSRKSLYEQYF. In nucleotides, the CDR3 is TGTGCCAGCAGCGAGGGGACTAGCCGAAAATCCTTATACGAGCAGTACTTC.

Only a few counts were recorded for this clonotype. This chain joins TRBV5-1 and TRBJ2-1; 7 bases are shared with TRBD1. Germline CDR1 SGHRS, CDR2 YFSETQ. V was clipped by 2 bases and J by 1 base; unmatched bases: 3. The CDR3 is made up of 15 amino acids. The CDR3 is CASSLTGVSYNEQFF. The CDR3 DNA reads TGCGCCAGCAGCTTAACAGGGGTATCCTACAATGAGCAGTTCTTC.

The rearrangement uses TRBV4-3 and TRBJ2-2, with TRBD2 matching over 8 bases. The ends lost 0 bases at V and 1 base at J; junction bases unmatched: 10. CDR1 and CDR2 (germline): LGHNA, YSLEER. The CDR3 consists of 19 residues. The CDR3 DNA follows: TGCGCCAGCAGCCAAGATCTGGAGCGGGAGAAGTGGAACACCGGGGAGCTGTTTTTT. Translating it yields CASSQDLEREKWNTGELFF.

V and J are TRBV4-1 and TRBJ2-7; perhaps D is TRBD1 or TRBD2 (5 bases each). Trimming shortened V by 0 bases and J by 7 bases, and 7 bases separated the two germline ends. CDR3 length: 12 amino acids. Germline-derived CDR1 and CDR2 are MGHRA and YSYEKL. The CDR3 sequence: CASSQDGGEQYF. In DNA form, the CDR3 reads TGCGCCAGCAGCCAAGATGGGGGAGAGCAGTACTTC.

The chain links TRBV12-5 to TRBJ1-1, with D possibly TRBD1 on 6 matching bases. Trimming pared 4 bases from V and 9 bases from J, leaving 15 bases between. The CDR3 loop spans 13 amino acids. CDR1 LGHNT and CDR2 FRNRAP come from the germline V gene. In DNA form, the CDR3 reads TGTGCTAGTGGTTCGAATACAGGGACCCAAGCTTTCTTT. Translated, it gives CASGSNTGTQAFF.

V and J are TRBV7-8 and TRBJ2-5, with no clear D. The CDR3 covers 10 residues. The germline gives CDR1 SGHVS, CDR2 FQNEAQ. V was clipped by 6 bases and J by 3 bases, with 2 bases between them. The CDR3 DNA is TGTGCCAGCAGGAAAGAGACCCAGTACTTC. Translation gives CASRKETQYF.

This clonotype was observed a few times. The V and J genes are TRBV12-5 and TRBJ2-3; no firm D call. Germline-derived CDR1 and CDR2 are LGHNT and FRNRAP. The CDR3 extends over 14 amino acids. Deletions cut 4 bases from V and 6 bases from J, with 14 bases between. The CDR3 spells CASGSPERGDTQYF. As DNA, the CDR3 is TGTGCTAGTGGTTCCCCTGAACGTGGGGATACGCAGTATTTT.

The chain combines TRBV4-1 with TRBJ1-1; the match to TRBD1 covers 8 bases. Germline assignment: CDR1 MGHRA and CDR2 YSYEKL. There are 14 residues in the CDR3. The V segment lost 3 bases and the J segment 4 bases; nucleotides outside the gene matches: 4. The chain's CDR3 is CASSQKTGVTEAFF. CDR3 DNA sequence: TGCGCCAGCAGCCAGAAGACAGGGGTCACTGAAGCTTTCTTT.

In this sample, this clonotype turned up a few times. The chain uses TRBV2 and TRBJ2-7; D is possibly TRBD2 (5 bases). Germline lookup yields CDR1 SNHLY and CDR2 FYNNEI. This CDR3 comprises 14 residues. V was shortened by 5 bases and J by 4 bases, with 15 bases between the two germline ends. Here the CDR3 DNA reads TGTGCCAGCAGTCCGTATGGAGGAAGATACGAGCAGTACTTC. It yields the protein CASSPYGGRYEQYF.

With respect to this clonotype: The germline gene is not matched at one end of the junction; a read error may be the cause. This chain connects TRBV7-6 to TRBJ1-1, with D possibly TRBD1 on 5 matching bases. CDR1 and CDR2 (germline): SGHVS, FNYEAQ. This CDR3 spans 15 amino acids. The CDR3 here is CASSLGGTGVTEAFF. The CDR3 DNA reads TGTGCCAGCAGTTTAGGCGGGACCGGGGTAACTGAAGCTTTCTTT.

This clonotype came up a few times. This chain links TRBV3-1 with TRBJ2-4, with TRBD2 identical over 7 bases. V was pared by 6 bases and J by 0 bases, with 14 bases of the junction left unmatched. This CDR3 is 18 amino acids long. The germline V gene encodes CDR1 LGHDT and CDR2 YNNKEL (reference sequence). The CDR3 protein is CASSPVGSGSIAKNIQYF. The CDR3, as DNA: TGTGCCAGCAGTCCAGTGGGTAGCGGGTCGATAGCCAAAAACATTCAGTACTTC. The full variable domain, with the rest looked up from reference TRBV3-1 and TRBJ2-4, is DTAVSQTPKYLVTQMGNDKSIKCEQNLGHDTMYWYKQDSKKFLKIMFSYNNKELIINETVPNRFSPKSPDKAHLNLHINSLELGDSAVYFCASSPVGSGSIAKNIQYFGAGTRLSVL.

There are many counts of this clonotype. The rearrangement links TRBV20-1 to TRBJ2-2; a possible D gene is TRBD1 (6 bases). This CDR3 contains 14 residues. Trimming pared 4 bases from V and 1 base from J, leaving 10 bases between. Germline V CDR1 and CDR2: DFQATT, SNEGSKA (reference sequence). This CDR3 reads CSATDRRNTGELFF. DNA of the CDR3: TGCAGTGCTACCGACAGGCGGAACACCGGGGAGCTGTTTTTT.

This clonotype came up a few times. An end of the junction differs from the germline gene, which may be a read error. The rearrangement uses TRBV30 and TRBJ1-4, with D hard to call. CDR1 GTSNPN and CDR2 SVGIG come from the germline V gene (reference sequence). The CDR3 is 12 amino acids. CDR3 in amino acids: CAWSTEAGVYIF. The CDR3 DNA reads TGTGCCTGGAGTACCGAGGCCGGGGTATACATATTT.

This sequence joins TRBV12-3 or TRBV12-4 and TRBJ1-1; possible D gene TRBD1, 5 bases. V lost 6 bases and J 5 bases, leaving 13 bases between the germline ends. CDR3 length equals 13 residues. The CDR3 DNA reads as TGTGCCAGCAGGGCCGGGACGGAGACTGAAGCTTTCTTT. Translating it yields CASRAGTETEAFF.

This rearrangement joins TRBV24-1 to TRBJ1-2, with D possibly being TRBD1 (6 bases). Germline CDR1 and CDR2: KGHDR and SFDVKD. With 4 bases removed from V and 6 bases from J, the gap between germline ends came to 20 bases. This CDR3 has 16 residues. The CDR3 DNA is TGTGCCACCAGTGACTCCCCAGGGGCCCGGTGGAATGGCTACACCTTC. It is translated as CATSDSPGARWNGYTF.

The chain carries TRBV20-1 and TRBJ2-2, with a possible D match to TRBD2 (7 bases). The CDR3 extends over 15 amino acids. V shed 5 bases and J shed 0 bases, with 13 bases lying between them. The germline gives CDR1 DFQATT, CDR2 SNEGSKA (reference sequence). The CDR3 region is CSAPRGGTNTGELFF. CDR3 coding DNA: TGCAGTGCTCCAAGGGGGGGCACGAACACCGGGGAGCTGTTTTTT.

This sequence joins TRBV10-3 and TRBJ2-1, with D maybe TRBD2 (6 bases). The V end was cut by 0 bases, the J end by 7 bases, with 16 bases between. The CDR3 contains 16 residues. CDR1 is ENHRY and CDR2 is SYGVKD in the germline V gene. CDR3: CAISESGGAGRNEQFF. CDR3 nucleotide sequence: TGTGCCATCAGTGAGTCAGGAGGGGCAGGTCGGAATGAGCAGTTCTTC.

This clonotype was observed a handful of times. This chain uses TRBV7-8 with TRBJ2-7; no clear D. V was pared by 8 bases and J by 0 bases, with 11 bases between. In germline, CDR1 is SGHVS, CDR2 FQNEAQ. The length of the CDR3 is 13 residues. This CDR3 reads CASGLTASYEQYF. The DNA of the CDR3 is TGTGCCAGCGGCCTTACAGCCTCCTACGAGCAGTACTTC.